This is a list of T cell receptor beta chains from one sample in a study of cytomegalovirus exposure and HLA in healthy donors. TCRdb keeps only in-frame clones here, not all; method: immunoSEQ multiplex PCR. The sample has approximately 110,000 clones; the top ten hold under 0.7%. Sequencing was carried out using PBMCs. These TCRs come from a man over 45 in good health and CMV-seronegative. Both conserved end residues are part of each CDR3. D genes are given only for firm matches.

TGCGCCAGCAGCTCCAAAGGGACAGGGAGTCGGCAGTACTTC	CASSSKGTGSRQYF	TRBD1	TRBJ2-7	TRBV5-1
TGTGCCATAAGGACAGGGAACACTGAAGCTTTCTTT	CAIRTGNTEAFF	TRBD1	TRBJ1-1	TRBV6-6
TGTGCCAGCAGCGCCCCGACACAAGAGACCCAGTACTTC	CASSAPTQETQYF	-	TRBJ2-5	TRBV7-2
TGCGCCAGCAGCCCCTCTCCCGCACTCTCTGGGGCCAACGTCCTGACTTTC	CASSPSPALSGANVLTF	-	TRBJ2-6	TRBV4-3
TGTGCCAGCTCACCAAGGGGCGAGGCCTATGGCTACACCTTC	CASSPRGEAYGYTF	-	TRBJ1-2	TRBV18
TGTGCCAGCAGTCCGCCGGGACTGGGCACAGATACGCAGTATTTT	CASSPPGLGTDTQYF	-	TRBJ2-3	TRBV6-5
TGTGCCTGGGGTGGACTAGGCGGCTACGAGCAGTACTTC	CAWGGLGGYEQYF	TRBD2	TRBJ2-7	TRBV30
TGTGCCAGCAGCGTGGGGCGGAGAGCGGGGGATCCCCAAGAGACCCAGTACTTC	CASSVGRRAGDPQETQYF	TRBD2	TRBJ2-5	TRBV9
TGTGCCAGTAGTCCGGGGGACCGACGCTTTGGAAACACCATATATTTT	CASSPGDRRFGNTIYF	-	TRBJ1-3	TRBV19
TGTGCCAGCAGCTTGGGTTTCAGGAGGATGAACACTGAAGCTTTCTTT	CASSLGFRRMNTEAFF	-	TRBJ1-1	TRBV5-4
TGTGCCAGCAGCCTTCCGGGACAGGGGGCCTACGAGCAGTACTTC	CASSLPGQGAYEQYF	TRBD1	TRBJ2-7	TRBV5-4
TGCGCCAGCAGCCAAGCCGGGACAGGGGCATACGAGCAGTACTTC	CASSQAGTGAYEQYF	TRBD1	TRBJ2-7	TRBV4-1
TGTGCCAGCAGCTTAATTATCTATGGCTACACCTTC	CASSLIIYGYTF	-	TRBJ1-2	TRBV7-2
TGCAGTGCCGTGGGAAACACCATATATTTT	CSAVGNTIYF	-	TRBJ1-3	TRBV20-1
TGCGCCAGCAGCTTGGCCGGGACAACACAAGAGACCCAGTACTTC	CASSLAGTTQETQYF	-	TRBJ2-5	TRBV5-1
TGTGCCAGCAGGCGGACAGGGGGTAACTATGGCTACACCTTC	CASRRTGGNYGYTF	TRBD1	TRBJ1-2	TRBV11-2
TGTGCCAGCGGGGACAGGGTCGGAGAGCAGTACTTC	CASGDRVGEQYF	TRBD1	TRBJ2-7	TRBV9
TGTGCCACCAGTTCGGGAGGGGCGAGCTCTGGAAACACCATATATTTT	CATSSGGASSGNTIYF	-	TRBJ1-3	TRBV15
TGTGCCAGCAGCCGGCGGTCGGGGGGACCTGGCTACACCTTC	CASSRRSGGPGYTF	-	TRBJ1-2	TRBV27
TGCAGCGTACAGGGGGCGAGGACCGGGGAGCTGTTTTTT	CSVQGARTGELFF	TRBD1	TRBJ2-2	TRBV29-1
TGTGCCAGCAGTGAGGACCCCCTAGCGGTTTACAATGAGCAGTTCTTC	CASSEDPLAVYNEQFF	TRBD2	TRBJ2-1	TRBV25-1
TGTGCCAGCAGCTTAAGGACAGGTCAGACTGAAGCTTTCTTT	CASSLRTGQTEAFF	TRBD1	TRBJ1-1	TRBV7-9
TGTGCCAGCAGCTTTGTTACGAAGGGGGTATATACTGAAGCTTTCTTT	CASSFVTKGVYTEAFF	-	TRBJ1-1	TRBV27
TGTGCCAGCAGCAGATTTGGGGACTCCGATGAAGCTTTCTTT	CASSRFGDSDEAFF	-	TRBJ1-1	TRBV5-4
TGTGCCAGCAGCACCCGGACAGGGGAAAACACTGAAGCTTTCTTT	CASSTRTGENTEAFF	TRBD1	TRBJ1-1	TRBV9
TGTGCCAGCAGTAGCCGGGACAGGGGGCGACAAGATACGCAGTATTTT	CASSSRDRGRQDTQYF	TRBD1	TRBJ2-3	TRBV5-4
TGTGCCACCAGCAGAGATCGCGACGGACCAACTAGCGGGAGCTACGAGCAGTACTTC	CATSRDRDGPTSGSYEQYF	TRBD2	TRBJ2-7	TRBV15
TGTGCCAGCAGCGTTAAGCGGGGGGGCACAGATACGCAGTATTTT	CASSVKRGGTDTQYF	TRBD2	TRBJ2-3	TRBV9
TGTGCCAGCGGGGGGTCCGGGACGGCCACCTACGAGCAGTACTTC	CASGGSGTATYEQYF	-	TRBJ2-7	TRBV6-1
TGTGCCTGCAAGAACCTAGCGGGGGCCACCGGGGAGCTGTTTTTT	CACKNLAGATGELFF	TRBD2	TRBJ2-2	TRBV2
TGTGCCACCAGCAGAGATCTGTTCGGGAACTATGGCTACACCTTC	CATSRDLFGNYGYTF	-	TRBJ1-2	TRBV15
TGTGCCAGTTTACAGGGGGCGTTTCGTCCTGTTGCTGAAGCTTTCTTT	CASLQGAFRPVAEAFF	TRBD1	TRBJ1-1	TRBV19
TGTGCCAGCAGCCCCCCGGGGAGCGGCTCCTACAATGAGCAGTTCTTC	CASSPPGSGSYNEQFF	-	TRBJ2-1	TRBV7-2
TGTGCCAGCAGCTTGGACAGGGGGGGGCTAGGAGCTTTCTTT	CASSLDRGGLGAFF	TRBD1	TRBJ1-1	TRBV5-5
TGTGCCACCAGCAGAGATCGAGATAGCAATCAGCCCCAGCATTTT	CATSRDRDSNQPQHF	-	TRBJ1-5	TRBV15
TGTGCCAGCAGCCTCCGGGACAGGGTCGGCTACACCTTC	CASSLRDRVGYTF	TRBD1	TRBJ1-2	TRBV5-8
TGTGCCAGCAGCTTGTCGAACGGGTGGGCAGATACGCAGTATTTT	CASSLSNGWADTQYF	-	TRBJ2-3	TRBV7-2
TGTGCCAGTAGTATAGTTGGCCAGGGGTCCGTGCCCCAGCATTTT	CASSIVGQGSVPQHF	-	TRBJ1-5	TRBV19
TGCGCCAGCAGTGAAACTAGCGGGAGATACGAGCAGTACTTC	CASSETSGRYEQYF	TRBD2	TRBJ2-7	TRBV10-2
TGCGCCAGCAGCTTGTCGTGGAGTGCATACGAGCAGTACTTC	CASSLSWSAYEQYF	-	TRBJ2-7	TRBV5-1
TGTGCCAGCAGCCCCCGGGACAGGGGGCACGAGCAGTACTTC	CASSPRDRGHEQYF	TRBD1	TRBJ2-7	TRBV9
TGTGCCATCAGTGAGTCGGGGGGAGCGGTATTTGAGCAGTTCTTC	CAISESGGAVFEQFF	-	TRBJ2-1	TRBV10-3
TGTGCCAGCAGGGAGGCAGAGAGTATCTCTGGAAACACCATATATTTT	CASREAESISGNTIYF	-	TRBJ1-3	TRBV25-1
TGTGCCAGCAGCCCGACAGGTTCCATTGAGGACACTGAAGCTTTCTTT	CASSPTGSIEDTEAFF	-	TRBJ1-1	TRBV4-2
TGTGCCACCAAGAAGACAGCCCGGGATGAGCAGTTCTTC	CATKKTARDEQFF	-	TRBJ2-1	TRBV27
TGTGCCAGCAGCGTAGGACAAGACAGGGACTCTGGAAACACCATATATTTT	CASSVGQDRDSGNTIYF	TRBD1	TRBJ1-3	TRBV9
TGTGCTAGCAGCCACGGACTAGCGGGAGCCCAAGAGACCCAGTACTTC	CASSHGLAGAQETQYF	TRBD2	TRBJ2-5	TRBV7-7
TGTGCCAGTAGTATGGCCGGGACAGGGGCCTACGAGCAGTACTTC	CASSMAGTGAYEQYF	TRBD1	TRBJ2-7	TRBV19
TGCGCCAGCAGCCAAGACCCCAGGGGCCGGAACATTCAGTACTTC	CASSQDPRGRNIQYF	-	TRBJ2-4	TRBV4-3
TGTGCCAGCAGCTTAGATAGTAGGACAGGGATCGCCAATGAGCAGTTCTTC	CASSLDSRTGIANEQFF	TRBD1	TRBJ2-1	TRBV7-2
TGTGCCAGCAGTTTCACCGGGACAGTTGAAGCTTTCTTT	CASSFTGTVEAFF	TRBD1	TRBJ1-1	TRBV27
TGTGCCAGCAGCGGGACTAGCGGGAGCCACGAGCAGTACTTC	CASSGTSGSHEQYF	TRBD2	TRBJ2-7	TRBV6-5
TGTGCCTGGACCCAAAACGCTCTCAGGGGAGCGGATGAAAAACTGTTTTTT	CAWTQNALRGADEKLFF	-	TRBJ1-4	TRBV30
TGCAGCGTTCAAAGGCGGGGTGAAGCTTTCTTT	CSVQRRGEAFF	-	TRBJ1-1	TRBV29-1
TGTGCCAGCAGCTTTGGACAGTCTATGGTATGGACCTTC	CASSFGQSMVWTF	-	TRBJ1-2	TRBV6-1
TGTGCCACCAGCAGGGAGGGAAATCTGTACGAGCAGTACTTC	CATSREGNLYEQYF	-	TRBJ2-7	TRBV15
TGTGCCACCAGCGGGGCGGGCAATCAGCCCCAGCATTTT	CATSGAGNQPQHF	-	TRBJ1-5	TRBV15